This TCR beta chain originates from a study of breast tumors, draining lymph nodes, adjacent tissues. Each CDR3 protein gets one entry after TCRdb re-called the multiplex PCR reads with MiXCR. Among 100,000 to 150,000 distinct CDR3 sequences, around 20% were seen once, and the ten largest hold about 3.5%. CDR1 is DFQATT and CDR2 is SNEGSKA in the germline V gene (reference sequence). V shed 3 bases and J shed 7 bases, with 10 bases lying between them. This CDR3 region has 11 residues. The lymph nodes were axillary draining lymph nodes from breast cancer patients. Study results and limitations: Compared with lymph nodes, tumors were less diverse; compared with nontumor tissue, more.

This clonotype appeared many times. Its antigen remains unknown. This clonotype originated in a female donor with breast cancer. Some clones in this sample may be carry-over from other donors' samples. Sequencing was done on a sample of axillary lymph node tissue. The chain links TRBV20-1 to TRBJ2-7; D may be TRBD2 (6 bases). The CDR3 nucleotides read TGCAGTGCTAGGCAGGGAGGTGAGCAGTACTTC. It translates to CSARQGGEQYF.